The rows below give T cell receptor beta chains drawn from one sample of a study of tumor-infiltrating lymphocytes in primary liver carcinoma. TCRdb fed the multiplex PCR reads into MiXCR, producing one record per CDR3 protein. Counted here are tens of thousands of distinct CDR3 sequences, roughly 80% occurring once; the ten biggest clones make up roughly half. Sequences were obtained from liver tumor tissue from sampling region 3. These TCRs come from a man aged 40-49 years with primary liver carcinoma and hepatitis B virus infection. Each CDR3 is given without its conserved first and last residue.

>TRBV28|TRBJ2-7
TSIPLAGDYEQY
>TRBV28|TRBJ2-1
VGSLTSGGSYNEQF
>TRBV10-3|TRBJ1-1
DISESARETTEAF
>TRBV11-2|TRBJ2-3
ASSREPINPTDTQY
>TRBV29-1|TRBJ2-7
SVRDDTLEQY
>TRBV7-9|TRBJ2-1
VSSLPYQGPKTDEQF
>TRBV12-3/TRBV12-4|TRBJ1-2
AINFRGSAYGYT
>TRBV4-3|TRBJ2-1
ASSQGHRGGNEQL
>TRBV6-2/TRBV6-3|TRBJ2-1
ASSLIPSFYNAQF
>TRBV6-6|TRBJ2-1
TTSHGTYTLDEQF
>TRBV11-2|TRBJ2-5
ASRQSPGRWKETQY
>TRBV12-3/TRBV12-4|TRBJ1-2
ASSLGQGAGCT
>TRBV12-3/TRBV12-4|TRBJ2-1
ASGRSAGNLYNEQF
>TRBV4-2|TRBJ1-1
ASSQGYGQGFWAEAF
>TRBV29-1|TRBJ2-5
SVETDRGRGEIQY
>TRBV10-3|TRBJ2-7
VISELKLGRSSYGQY
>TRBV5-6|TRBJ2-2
VGSPGTGVTGELF
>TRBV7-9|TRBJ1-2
ASSSEGRLSQYAYT
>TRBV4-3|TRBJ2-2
ASSVLAGGPRSNTGELF
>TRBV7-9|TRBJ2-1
ASNSKRTYNEQF
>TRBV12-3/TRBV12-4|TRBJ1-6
ASSLKNPPLH
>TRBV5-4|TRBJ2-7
ARSLGGLAGDSYEQY
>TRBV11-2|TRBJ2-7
ASGGGLGVMHEQY
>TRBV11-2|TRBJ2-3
ASSLKQEAKTDTQY
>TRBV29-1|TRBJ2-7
SVRQGGNEQY
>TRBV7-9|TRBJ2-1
ASSLPYQGSKTNGQF
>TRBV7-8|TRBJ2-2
ASSLASREGELF
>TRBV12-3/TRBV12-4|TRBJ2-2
ASSLLAGAREPF
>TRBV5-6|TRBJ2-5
ASSLHQLGRRETQY
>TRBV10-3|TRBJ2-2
AITEGAGEVS
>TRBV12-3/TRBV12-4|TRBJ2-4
ASSLWGGAVIAKSIQY
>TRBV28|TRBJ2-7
ASSRTGGPYERY
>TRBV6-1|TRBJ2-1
ASTGSLDCNELF
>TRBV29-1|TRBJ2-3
SVINPGLAGTDTQY
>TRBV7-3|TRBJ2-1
ASSGQGAPYNEQF
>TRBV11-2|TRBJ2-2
VSNLQGGAGELF
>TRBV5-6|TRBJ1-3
ASSIPILDRVTSGNTIY
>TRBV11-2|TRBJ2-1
VSSLYRLVSVQF
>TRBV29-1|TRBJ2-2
SVEGRGTGELF
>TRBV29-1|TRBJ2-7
IVFSSSYEQY
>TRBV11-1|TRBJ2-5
ASSGQVEAGTQY
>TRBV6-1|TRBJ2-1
ATRVGTGGYNEEF
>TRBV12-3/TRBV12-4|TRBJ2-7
ASSLVVGGGVQY
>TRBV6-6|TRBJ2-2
ATTTLGVTGELL
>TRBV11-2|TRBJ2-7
ASNLETGISGERY
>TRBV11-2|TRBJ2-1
VSSLEPLAGMNEQF
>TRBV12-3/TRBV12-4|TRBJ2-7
ASSRETGSNYEQY
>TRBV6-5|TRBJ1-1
ARSYGTELNAEAF
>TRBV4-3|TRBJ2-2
ASSQDYWPETGELL
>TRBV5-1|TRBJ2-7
ASIAGLSGAYEQY
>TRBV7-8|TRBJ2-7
ASSSSSYEQY
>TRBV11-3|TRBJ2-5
ASGPGTAHGTQY